This T cell receptor beta chain was captured in a study of regulatory T cells in long-lasting Graves disease. The sample holds many counts of this clonotype. Time point specified: newly diagnosed GD, antithyroid drugs for less than 3 months. Generation of the TCR library employed RNA extracted from PBMCs. Germline-derived CDR1 and CDR2 are LGHDT and YNNKEL (reference sequence). Trimming stripped 1 base from V and 3 bases from J, with 7 bases between. The CDR3 extends over 13 amino acids. iRepertoire HTBI primers and Arm-PCR of CDR3 regions built TCR beta libraries. TCRdb redid the calling of the multiplex PCR reads with MiXCR, one entry per CDR3 protein. The sample holds some 450,000 distinct CDR3 sequences, 16% seen once. The same sample was also studied in work on T cells in Graves' hyperthyroidism and ophthalmopathy. From that report: Most expanded thyroid clonotypes above 0.001 recurred in blood.

This chain links TRBV3-1 with TRBJ2-7, with D possibly being TRBD1 (6 bases). This material consisted of peripheral blood mononuclear cells (PBMCs), taken at new diagnosis, from a patient treated with antithyroid drugs. The sequence came from a woman under 40 with Graves disease. CDR3 sequence reads: CASSQGTDYEQYF. CDR3 sequence (DNA): TGTGCCAGCAGCCAAGGGACAGACTACGAGCAGTACTTC.